This section outlines one T cell receptor (beta chain) sequence together with its context. A much more abundant neighbour one base away suggests this may be a read error. Other DNA sequences in the sample encode the same CDR3. This specimen comes from a study of blood T cell repertoires in COVID-19. Study-wide context: PBMCs, B-cell-depleted T cells, or T cells provided the cDNA or gDNA that made up the material.

Data came from immunoSEQ multiplex PCR; TCRdb stores just in-frame clones and leaves some out. The sample contains roughly 130,000 clones, 80% to 85% of which appear only once. V lost 6 bases, J lost 3 bases, and 9 bases lay in between. The CDR3 runs 13 residues. CDR1 is LNHDA and CDR2 is SQIVND in the germline V gene (reference sequence). The sequencing input was peripheral blood. The sequence derives from a woman aged 25-40 years who had recovered from COVID-19. This chain links TRBV19 with TRBJ1-5, with D possibly matching TRBD1 (5 bases). CDR3: CASSTGINQPQHF. In DNA, the CDR3 is TGTGCCAGTAGCACAGGTATCAATCAGCCCCAGCATTTT.